Shown below are 7 T cell receptor beta chains from a single sample sequenced in a study of blood T cell repertoires in COVID-19. Using immunoSEQ multiplex PCR, the repertoire was profiled, and TCRdb retains in-frame clones only, with some absent. The table has about 270,000 clones, around four fifths seen once. The sample consisted of peripheral blood. The receptors come from a woman aged 50 to 65 who had recovered from COVID-19.

This rearrangement joins TRBV18 to TRBJ1-1; 7 nucleotides match TRBD1. The CDR3 is 13 residues long. Germline loops: CDR1 KGHSH, CDR2 LQKENI. V lost 6 bases and J lost 6; bases outside the gene matches: 7. In DNA, the CDR3 is TGTGCCAGCTCGGACAGGTGGGAGGCTGAAGCTTTCTTT. Residues: CASSDRWEAEAFF.

This CDR3 reads CASSPQGRNTEAFF. The CDR3 DNA reads as TGTGCCAGTAGTCCACAGGGGCGGAACACTGAAGCTTTCTTT. The rearrangement joins TRBV19 to TRBJ1-1; 7 nucleotides match TRBD1. Germline CDR1 LNHDA, CDR2 SQIVND (reference sequence). The V gene end was trimmed by 5 bases and the J gene end by 1 base; junction bases not matched to a gene: 4. This CDR3 comprises 14 residues.

The sample holds a few counts of this clone. DNA for the CDR3: TGTGCCAGCACCAAGACTAGCGGGGACCACGAGCAGTACTTC. It specifies CASTKTSGDHEQYF. The gene calls are TRBV6-5 and TRBJ2-7; 11 bases are shared with TRBD2. V dropped 7 bases and J dropped 5; count of bases not matched to a gene: 7. Germline CDR1 and CDR2: MNHEY and SVGAGI. The CDR3 length is 14 residues.

The chain carries TRBV28 and TRBJ1-3; D is unclear. V was trimmed by 3 bases and J by 0 bases, leaving 9 bases between them. The CDR3 runs to 15 residues. The germline V gene has CDR1 MDHEN and CDR2 SYDVKM. Written as DNA, the CDR3 is TGTGCCAGCAGTTTTGGGCAACGCTCTGGAAACACCATATATTTT. It yields the protein CASSFGQRSGNTIYF.

The table lists this clone with a few counts. The chain employs TRBV28 and TRBJ1-2; 8 nucleotides line up with TRBD1. The CDR3 consists of 15 residues. CDR1 and CDR2 (germline): MDHEN, SYDVKM. With 3 bases clipped from V and 4 bases from J, the junction kept 7 bases outside the gene matches. CDR3 DNA: TGTGCCAGCAGTTTCGAATCAGGGGGCGCCTATGGCTACACCTTC. It codes for CASSFESGGAYGYTF.

V usage is TRBV18 and J usage is TRBJ2-1; TRBD1 aligns across 8 bases. Trimming cost V 6 bases and J 5 bases; bases outside gene matches: 3. This CDR3 is 13 amino acids long. Germline V gives CDR1 KGHSH, CDR2 LQKENI. Written as DNA, the CDR3 is TGTGCCAGCTCTCGGGACAGGAACAATGAGCAGTTCTTC. Translated: CASSRDRNNEQFF. Full variable domain (rest looked up from reference TRBV18 and TRBJ2-1): NAGVMQNPRHLVRRRGQEARLRCSPMKGHSHVYWYRQLPEEGLKFMVYLQKENIIDESGMPKERFSAEFPKEGPSILRIQQVVRGDSAAYFCASSRDRNNEQFFGPGTRLTVL.

The count of this clone is one. This chain connects TRBV19 to TRBJ2-1; 14 bases fit TRBD2. V shed 8 bases, J shed 8 bases, and the junction held 8 bases outside the gene matches. This CDR3 is 15 amino acids long. CDR1 and CDR2 from the germline V gene are LNHDA and SQIVND (reference sequence). In nucleotides, the CDR3 is TGTGCCAGTGGGGGACTAGCGGGAGTTCGTGATGAGCAGTTCTTC. Amino acid sequence: CASGGLAGVRDEQFF.